The TCR beta chain under discussion was sequenced for a study of T cell responses to AZD1222 COVID-19 vaccine. The CDR3 is 15 amino acids. Germline values: CDR1 SGHAT, CDR2 FQNNGV. Trimming pared 1 base from V and 2 bases from J, leaving 12 bases between. Note on this clone: Its specificity is not known.

Study-wide findings and caveats: Seropositive at baseline were only a handful of AZD1222 recipients. Without day 14 samples, only post-peak T cell repertoires were studied. White British people made up most donors, females outnumbered males, and clonal diversity was possibly underestimated.

Using immunoSEQ multiplex PCR, the repertoire was profiled, and TCRdb retains in-frame clones only, with some absent. The table records approximately 150,000 clones, more than 80% of them present only once. The specimen was peripheral blood, collected on day 0 of AZD1222 vaccination. This TCR was sampled from an adult in good health. The gene calls are TRBV11-2 and TRBJ2-7; D might be TRBD2 (6 bases). In DNA, the CDR3 is TGTGCCAGCAGCTTAGGTCTAGCGCAAGCCTACGAGCAGTACTTC. Amino acids: CASSLGLAQAYEQYF.